This TCR beta chain is drawn from a study of post-analysis software for immune sequencing data. The wider study: Recorded disease courses covered relapsing-remitting, secondary progressive and progressive-relapsing multiple sclerosis. Some patients had no subtype annotation.

The study's findings and limits: With TRBV5-6, TRBV5-1 and TRBV20-1 included, about 5 TRBV segments were more frequent in patients than in controls. By F measure, strong co-clustering occurred among samples prepared in the same batch.

For this clonotype: The antigen is unknown.

Trimming pared 7 bases from V and 8 bases from J, leaving 18 bases between. The CDR3 has 13 amino acids. Germline V gene sequence: CDR1 SQVTM, CDR2 ANQGSEA. TCR beta cDNA libraries included unique molecular identifiers. Around 500,000 cDNA molecules came from 1 to 10 million T cells. MiXCR was run by TCRdb on the PCR reads, yielding one entry per CDR3 protein. The sample comprises hundreds of thousands of distinct CDR3 sequences, approximately 60% of which are singletons, and around 11% rests with the top ten. The chain carries TRBV29-1 and TRBJ2-1, with D possibly TRBD1 on 6 matching bases. Sequences were obtained from blood. The sequence was obtained from a girl aged 2-10 years with multiple sclerosis. Written as DNA, the CDR3 is TGCAGCGCCCACCAGGGGCGAGGATATGAGCAGTTCTTC. Translated, it gives CSAHQGRGYEQFF.